The source of this T cell receptor (beta chain) is a study of CD8+CD57+ T cells in acquired aplastic anemia. Whole-study findings and limits: The study identified almost 30 CD8+ CDR3 sequences shared by patients and controls.

Genomic DNA acted as the template from which TCR beta VDJ combination and CDR3 sequence profiling were carried out. MiXCR, run by TCRdb on the reads, gives a single entry per CDR3 protein. The table records 160,000 or so distinct CDR3 sequences, over 70% of them present only once. Sequenced patients had shown CD8+CD57+ cell expansion by flow cytometry. The trim removed 5 bases at V and 5 bases at J, leaving 13 bases unmatched. The CDR3 is 15 residues long. CDR1 and CDR2 (germline): DFQATT, SNEGSKA (reference sequence). In the case of this clonotype: Its target is unknown.

The sample was sorted CD4+, CD8+, or CD8+CD57+ T cells (not recorded which) from PBMCs. This chain joins TRBV20-1 and TRBJ2-3, with TRBD2 identical over 7 bases. This clonotype originated in a human donor with aplastic anemia. CDR3 region: CSAATQAGRGDTQYF. The CDR3 DNA is TGCAGTGCTGCGACTCAAGCGGGGCGAGGAGATACGCAGTATTTT.